The next 3 T cell receptor beta chains were all read from a single sample in a study of T-cell memory formation after mild COVID-19. Via MiXCR, TCRdb re-called the 5' RACE reads, giving one row per CDR3 protein. The table lists around 100,000 distinct CDR3 sequences, over 8.5% of them singletons, with roughly two fifths in the top ten. Sequenced sample: PBMCs or a T cell subset sorted from them (not recorded which). Receptor source: a man between 18 and 35 years old who had mild COVID-19 (a few samples of this study predate the infection). Cell type and time point are not known.

The chain combines TRBV6-6 with TRBJ1-1, with 8 nucleotides matching TRBD1. Germline loops: CDR1 MNHNY, CDR2 SVGAGI (reference sequence). CDR3 length: 13 amino acids. V gave up 6 bases and J gave up 11 bases; unmatched junction bases: 11. The CDR3 sequence: CASSPTGERSAFF. Here the CDR3 DNA reads TGTGCCAGCAGCCCGACAGGGGAAAGATCCGCTTTCTTT.

The chain links TRBV12-3 or TRBV12-4 to TRBJ1-1; TRBD1 is a possible D gene (6 bases). The CDR3 sequence is 14 residues long. V lost 6 bases to trimming and J lost 3 bases, with 14 bases between them. The CDR3 DNA reads TGTGCCAGCAGAATAAGAGGGGGGTACACTGAAGCTTTCTTT. Its translation is CASRIRGGYTEAFF.

This clonotype has only a few counts. The V call is TRBV28, the J call TRBJ2-1, with D maybe TRBD1 (5 bases). This CDR3 spans 18 amino acids. V was trimmed by 8 bases and J by 0 bases, leaving 23 bases between them. The germline V gene encodes CDR1 MDHEN and CDR2 SYDVKM. The CDR3 coding sequence is TGTGCCAGCCCGGGCAGAAATCAGGGAACGAGCTCCTACAATGAGCAGTTCTTC. Protein product: CASPGRNQGTSSYNEQFF.